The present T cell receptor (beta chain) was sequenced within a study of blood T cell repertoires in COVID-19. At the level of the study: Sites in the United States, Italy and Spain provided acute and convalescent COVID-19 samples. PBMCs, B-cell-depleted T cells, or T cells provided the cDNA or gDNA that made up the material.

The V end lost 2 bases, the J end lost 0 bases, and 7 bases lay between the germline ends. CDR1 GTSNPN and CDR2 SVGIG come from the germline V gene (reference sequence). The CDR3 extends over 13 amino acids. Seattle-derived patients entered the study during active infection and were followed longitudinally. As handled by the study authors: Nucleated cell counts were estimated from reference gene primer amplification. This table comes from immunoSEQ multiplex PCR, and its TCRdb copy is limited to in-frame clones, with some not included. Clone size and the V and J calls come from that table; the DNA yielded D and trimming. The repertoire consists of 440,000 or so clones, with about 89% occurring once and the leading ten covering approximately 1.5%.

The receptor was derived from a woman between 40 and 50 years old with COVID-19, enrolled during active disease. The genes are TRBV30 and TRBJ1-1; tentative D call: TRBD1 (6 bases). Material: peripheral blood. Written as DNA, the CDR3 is TGTGCCTGGAGTAGGGGGATGAACACTGAAGCTTTCTTT. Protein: CAWSRGMNTEAFF.